Here is one T cell receptor (beta chain) with its context. What it binds is not known. The germline gene is not matched at one end of the junction; a read error may be the cause. This entry comes from a study of Graves' ophthalmopathy and Graves' hyperthyroidism. Study-wide results and caveats: Ophthalmopathy was separated from stable hyperthyroidism by a 13-signature model with roughly 91% sensitivity and approximately 81% specificity.

From germline, CDR1 is SGHRS and CDR2 YFSETQ. The CDR3 covers 14 residues. CDR3 regions of TCR beta were amplified from RNA transcripts. HTBI primers primed a first-round RT-PCR, and a second-round multiplex PCR followed. MiXCR was run by TCRdb on the multiplex PCR reads, yielding one entry per CDR3 protein. The table records around 1,200,000 distinct CDR3 sequences, 35% to 40% of them present only once. The hyperthyroidism patients had a new diagnosis of under 2 months' duration and were aged 18 to 65. Establishment of the diagnosis relied upon clinical symptoms, serum thyroxine, TRAb, thyroid ultrasound and orbital computed tomography.

Sequencing was carried out using peripheral blood or thyroid tissue (not recorded which). This sequence was found in an adult man with Graves' hyperthyroidism. The V gene is TRBV5-1, the J gene TRBJ2-2; D not resolved. The chain's CDR3 is CASSRLTLLGELFF. CDR3 DNA sequence: TGTGCCAGCAGCCGGCTGACCCTACTCGGGGAGCTGTTTTTT.